The next 6 T cell receptor beta chains were all read from a single sample in a study of shared clonotypes between healthy human individuals. Sequenced by immunoSEQ multiplex PCR; TCRdb stores in-frame clones only, minus some. The sample includes about 550,000 clones, just under 97% of them seen just once. Terminally differentiated effector memory CD45RA+ cells were excluded by CCR7 positive selection of CD45RO-negative cells. Sequencing input: naive CD8+ T cells sorted from blood. Every receptor here comes from a woman in her 30s in good health.

The V call is TRBV4-1, the J call TRBJ1-2; 7 nucleotides line up with TRBD1. Germline V gene data show CDR1 as MGHRA and CDR2 as YSYEKL. The J segment lost 4 bases and the V segment lost 3 bases, leaving 5 bases of the junction unmatched. CDR3 size: 14 residues. The CDR3 loop is CASSQTTGSYGYTF. The CDR3 coding sequence is TGCGCCAGCAGCCAGACGACAGGGTCCTATGGCTACACCTTC.

This chain joins TRBV19 and TRBJ1-1, with D possibly matching TRBD1 (5 bases). The germline CDR1 and CDR2 sequences are LNHDA and SQIVND (reference sequence). This CDR3 is 13 amino acids long. Trimming pared 1 base from V and 3 bases from J, leaving 6 bases between. This CDR3 is CASSIGDYTEAFF. The CDR3 DNA reads as TGTGCCAGTAGTATAGGGGACTACACTGAAGCTTTCTTT.

This chain connects TRBV28 to TRBJ2-3; D is unresolved. The V end was cut by 5 bases, the J end by 2 bases, with 11 bases between. CDR3 length: 14 amino acids. Germline CDR1 MDHEN, CDR2 SYDVKM. The CDR3 here is CASSPITLTDTQYF. Here the CDR3 DNA reads TGTGCCAGCAGTCCTATCACCCTCACAGATACGCAGTATTTT.

The V and J genes are TRBV5-8 and TRBJ1-5; D is ambiguous. The germline V gene has CDR1 SGHTS and CDR2 YDEGEE. V was shortened by 0 bases and J by 0 bases, with 7 bases between the two germline ends. This CDR3 has 15 amino acids. The DNA of the CDR3 is TGTGCCAGCAGCTTGGTAGGTTATAGCAATCAGCCCCAGCATTTT. Translation: CASSLVGYSNQPQHF.

J is TRBJ2-2 and V is TRBV19, with D unclear. The CDR3 contains 13 residues. The germline V and J ends were trimmed by 8 bases and 1 base, with 8 bases remaining between them. The V gene's germline CDR1 is LNHDA and CDR2 SQIVND (reference sequence). The CDR3 reads CASLQENTGELFF. The CDR3 nucleotides read TGTGCCAGTCTACAAGAGAACACCGGGGAGCTGTTTTTT.

The chain uses TRBV6-1 and TRBJ1-5; D not certain. Germline loops: CDR1 MNHNS, CDR2 SASEGT. V lost 3 bases and J 4 bases, leaving 13 bases between the germline ends. This CDR3 is built from 15 residues. In DNA, the CDR3 is TGTGCCAGCAGTGATGGCAGAGACCCTAATCAGCCCCAGCATTTT. Its protein is CASSDGRDPNQPQHF.